By share, the clone carrying this T cell receptor (beta chain) ranks as large. Its antigen is unknown. The data originate from a study of circulating CD8 cells and anti-PD-1 response in melanoma. The length of the CDR3 is 16 residues. V lost 1 base and J 8 bases, leaving 18 bases between the germline ends. TCR libraries were prepared from approximately 15 ng of total RNA with the QIAseq Immune Repertoire TCR panel. A single record per CDR3 protein comes from TCRdb applying MiXCR to the reads. The sample has a few hundred distinct CDR3 sequences, 6.9% seen once; the top ten hold roughly half. From live CD3+CD8+TCRalphabeta+ cells, four PD-1 and/or TIGIT subsets were sorted. Findings of the study overall: Most experiments lacked replicates.

The source is a human donor with melanoma. The V call is TRBV12-3 or TRBV12-4, the J call TRBJ2-4; no firm D call. Specimen: CD8+ T cells from PBMCs, collected at baseline or after one month of anti-PD-1 therapy (not recorded which). For the CDR3, the DNA is TGTGCCAGCAGTTTAGGAGGTTTGGGCCGCGAACACATTCAGTACTTC. Protein product: CASSLGGLGREHIQYF.